This TCR beta chain was observed in a study of blood T cells in healthy people across ages (dated by TCRdb to between 2015 and 2016). In the study overall: In model experiments, template switching captured about one uniquely barcoded TCR beta cDNA molecule for every two T cells. Donors were grouped into four age groups: young (average roughly 15 years), middle-aged (roughly 38), aged (over 55) and long-lived (just over 80). For two donors (one aged 18 to 30 and one aged 80 or older), the study analyzed two additional independent replicas of 1 million unique cDNA reads from the same blood draw. To track age-related changes in TCR beta repertoire diversity, the study relied on deep sequencing normalized with unique cDNA molecular identifiers. To avoid experimental bias, donors of different ages were randomly spread across the sequencing lanes. Here is what the overall study found, with its caveats: Since profiling was done on bulk unsorted PBMCs, naive and antigen-experienced compartments could not be conclusively compared. The percentage of naive T cells measured by flow cytometry correlated strongly with observed TCR beta diversity. Estimates of total diversity from one million sequenced T cells were regarded as lower bounds and underestimates. Observed TCR beta diversity per million T cells fell roughly linearly with age, and a significant reduction was already apparent by age roughly 40. Donor CMV infection status was unknown, potentially confounding age-related changes in expanded clonotypes. Compared with the aged group, more naive CD4+ T cells, fewer expanded clones and increased TCR diversity were shown by the long-lived group, suggesting age selection.

Donors were 39 systemically healthy Caucasian individuals from Russia aged about 6 to 100 years. Around 10 milliliters of peripheral blood were collected from each donor into EDTA-treated Vacutainer tubes. Ficoll-Paque density-gradient centrifugation was used to isolate PBMCs, with at least 7 million obtained per sample. Trizol reagent was used to extract total RNA from the PBMCs, yielding at least 5 micrograms per sample. Naive CD45RAhigh/CD27high T cell percentages were measured by flow cytometry on a PBMC aliquot from every donor. V lost 8 bases and J lost 3 bases, and the count of bases not matched to a germline gene is 18. CDR1 and CDR2 were assigned from the germline V gene (reference sequence) as GTSNPN and SVGIG. The CDR3 has 16 amino acids, counting the end cysteine and phenylalanine. The only DNA kept is the CDR3, 48 bases in frame from the first base. For this clonotype: No cognate antigen has been identified for it. Base quality data are lacking; no much larger clone is found one base away.

The library came from 5' RACE. Sequencing was carried out with an Illumina HiSeq 2500. The second PCR ran for roughly 6 to 11 cycles and used a J-beta primer mix along with a sample-barcoded 5' primer. Each TCR beta cDNA molecule received a unique molecular identifier from a template-switch 5' adaptor carrying 12 random nucleotides. Each sample yielded at least 2.5 million CDR3-containing paired-end reads. The Mint cDNA synthesis kit, primed by a TRBC-specific oligonucleotide, was used to synthesize first-strand cDNA from all RNA. Following uracil-DNA glycosylase treatment, all cDNA underwent a first 18-cycle PCR with the universal primers M1SS and BC2_uni_R. Per the source publication's procedure: Each sample was normalized by randomly selecting 1 million high-quality reads, each carrying a distinct molecular identifier. Reads sharing molecular identifiers were discarded rather than binned into consensus sequences. MiTCR, run with a Q25 quality threshold and the strictest error-elimination algorithm, handled CDR3 identification, clonotype clustering and error correction. A nonparametric unseen species model with Euler transformation was used to estimate lower-bound total TCR beta diversity. TCRdb reran the public reads through fastp at Q25 and MiXCR, keeping productive beta chains. All rows with the same CDR3 protein become a single entry with the most common DNA and genes. The V and J calls follow TCRdb's processing rather than the paper's. Here the sample has roughly 900,000 distinct CDR3 sequences; around 49% occur a single time. Jointly, the top ten make up around 15% of the sample.

Here the chain combines TRBV30 and TRBJ1-1; 7 junctional bases match TRBD1. The sequenced material came from blood. The source is a young man in good health. At the DNA level, the sequence is TGTGCCCGGTCCTTCTCCATTACAGGGGCAGACACTGAAGCTTTCTTT. Translated, this is CARSFSITGADTEAFF.